The clone carrying this T cell receptor (beta chain) was found a few times. The germline gene is not matched at one end of the junction; a read error may be the cause. This sample was taken from a study of T cell changes during pregnancy in multiple sclerosis. Germline V gene data show CDR1 as GTSNPN and CDR2 as SVGIG (reference sequence). This CDR3 has 12 amino acids. Repertoires were generated with immunoSEQ multiplex PCR, while TCRdb's copy carries only in-frame clones and drops some. The sample consists of about 73,000 clones, around 90% of them appearing once. The chain is built from TRBV30 and TRBJ1-1; possible D gene TRBD1, 5 bases. This sequence originates from a female donor in good health, enrolled as a control in a pregnancy study. The specimen comprised peripheral blood, sampled after pregnancy. The CDR3 DNA reads TGTGCCTGGAGTCCCGGAGGGCAGGGTGTGATCTTT. Residues: CAWSPGGQGVIF.